This T cell receptor (beta chain) was sequenced during a study of cytomegalovirus exposure and HLA in healthy donors. General observations from the study: Cytomegalovirus association was listed for about 160 TCR beta chains. Cytomegalovirus status was reportedly diagnosed by the classifier with high specificity and sensitivity.

To note about this clone: Its antigen is unknown.

Libraries were prepared by immunoSEQ multiplex PCR; TCRdb keeps only in-frame clonotypes and omits some of them. Of 150,000 to 250,000 clones in the sample, 75% to 85% were seen once. Losses at the gene ends were 2 bases for V and 2 bases for J; bases not matched to a gene: 4. Germline V gene data show CDR1 as SGHNT and CDR2 as YYREEE (reference sequence). CDR3 length: 15 amino acids. The sequence derives from a woman aged 25 to 39 in good health and CMV-seropositive. V gene TRBV5-4 combines with J gene TRBJ2-7; 10 nucleotides match TRBD2. Sequencing was done on a sample of PBMCs. In DNA form, the CDR3 reads TGTGCCAGCAGCTTTAGCGGGAGGCATACCTACGAGCAGTACTTC. The encoded protein is CASSFSGRHTYEQYF.